Listed below are T cell receptor beta chains from one sample, sequenced in a study of graft-versus-host responses after intestinal transplantation. Their antigen targets remain unknown. Assay used: immunoSEQ multiplex PCR; TCRdb lists only in-frame clones, some missing. Of around 89,000 clones listed, around 90% are singletons. The material was unstimulated CD8+ T cells sorted from spleen or lymph node cells, obtained before transplant. The receptor set was obtained from a human donor who was the organ donor for an intestinal transplant. The CDR3 runs from the conserved cysteine through the conserved F or W. D genes are given only for firm matches. Clone size is shown for a subset of rows, as once, few, many or a class of expanded clone.

clone size: -; D gene: -; J gene: TRBJ2-1; V gene: TRBV27; CDR3 length: 14; CDR3 protein: CASSYGGLINEQFF; CDR3 DNA: TGTGCCAGCAGTTACGGGGGGCTAATCAATGAGCAGTTCTTC
clone size: -; D gene: -; J gene: TRBJ1-2; V gene: TRBV6-1; CDR3 length: 14; CDR3 protein: CASHGGVPSYGYTF; CDR3 DNA: TGTGCCAGCCACGGGGGGGTCCCCTCTTATGGCTACACCTTC
clone size: -; D gene: -; J gene: TRBJ1-5; V gene: TRBV6-6; CDR3 length: 15; CDR3 protein: CASSYLSRLNQPQHF; CDR3 DNA: TGTGCCAGCAGTTACTTGAGCAGGCTCAATCAGCCCCAGCATTTT
clone size: few; D gene: TRBD2; J gene: TRBJ2-3; V gene: TRBV4-2; CDR3 length: 16; CDR3 protein: CASSQISSGDEDTQYF; CDR3 DNA: TGTGCCAGCAGCCAAATTAGTAGCGGGGATGAAGATACGCAGTATTTT
clone size: -; D gene: -; J gene: TRBJ2-3; V gene: TRBV7-9; CDR3 length: 14; CDR3 protein: CASSLWSGKDTQYF; CDR3 DNA: TGTGCCAGCAGCTTATGGTCGGGTAAGGATACGCAGTATTTT
clone size: -; D gene: -; J gene: TRBJ1-1; V gene: TRBV19; CDR3 length: 11; CDR3 protein: CASSIWEEAFF; CDR3 DNA: TGTGCCAGTAGTATATGGGAGGAAGCTTTCTTT
clone size: -; D gene: -; J gene: TRBJ2-1; V gene: TRBV19; CDR3 length: 11; CDR3 protein: CASSTNNEQFF; CDR3 DNA: TGTGCCAGTAGTACTAACAATGAGCAGTTCTTC
clone size: -; D gene: -; J gene: TRBJ2-7; V gene: TRBV9; CDR3 length: 14; CDR3 protein: CASSPGGSAYEQYF; CDR3 DNA: TGTGCCAGCAGCCCAGGAGGATCGGCCTACGAGCAGTACTTC
clone size: -; D gene: TRBD1; J gene: TRBJ1-4; V gene: TRBV4-3; CDR3 length: 18; CDR3 protein: CASSQSPVFGTGAEKLFF; CDR3 DNA: TGCGCCAGCAGCCAATCGCCTGTGTTCGGGACAGGGGCTGAAAAACTGTTTTTT
clone size: -; D gene: -; J gene: TRBJ2-1; V gene: TRBV30; CDR3 length: 13; CDR3 protein: CAWMPGTGNEQFF; CDR3 DNA: TGTGCCTGGATGCCCGGGACTGGCAATGAGCAGTTCTTC
clone size: -; D gene: TRBD2; J gene: TRBJ2-7; V gene: TRBV4-1; CDR3 length: 16; CDR3 protein: CASSQDGASGSYEQYF; CDR3 DNA: TGCGCCAGCAGCCAAGACGGGGCTAGCGGATCCTACGAGCAGTACTTC
clone size: -; D gene: TRBD2; J gene: TRBJ2-7; V gene: TRBV27; CDR3 length: 15; CDR3 protein: CASSSPAGGRYEQYF; CDR3 DNA: TGTGCCAGCAGTTCCCCAGCGGGGGGCCGCTACGAGCAGTACTTC
clone size: -; D gene: TRBD2; J gene: TRBJ2-3; V gene: TRBV7-3; CDR3 length: 15; CDR3 protein: CASSLVAGATDTQYF; CDR3 DNA: TGTGCCAGCAGCTTAGTAGCGGGGGCCACAGATACGCAGTATTTT
clone size: -; D gene: -; J gene: TRBJ2-5; V gene: TRBV2; CDR3 length: 18; CDR3 protein: CASSEVLCGTQYQETQYF; CDR3 DNA: TGTGCCAGCAGTGAGGTACTTTGCGGGACTCAGTACCAAGAGACCCAGTACTTC
clone size: -; D gene: -; J gene: TRBJ2-1; V gene: TRBV30; CDR3 length: 14; CDR3 protein: CAWRGRGGYNEQFF; CDR3 DNA: TGTGCCTGGAGGGGGAGGGGGGGATACAATGAGCAGTTCTTC
clone size: -; D gene: -; J gene: TRBJ2-3; V gene: TRBV6-1; CDR3 length: 15; CDR3 protein: CASSGGLQGTDTQYF; CDR3 DNA: TGTGCCAGCAGTGGGGGATTACAGGGCACAGATACGCAGTATTTT
clone size: -; D gene: -; J gene: TRBJ2-2; V gene: TRBV27; CDR3 length: 14; CDR3 protein: CASSLSINTGELFF; CDR3 DNA: TGTGCCAGCAGTTTATCAATAAACACCGGGGAGCTGTTTTTT
clone size: -; D gene: TRBD2; J gene: TRBJ2-5; V gene: TRBV27; CDR3 length: 15; CDR3 protein: CASRGLAGAQETQYF; CDR3 DNA: TGTGCCAGCAGGGGACTAGCGGGAGCCCAAGAGACCCAGTACTTC
clone size: -; D gene: TRBD1; J gene: TRBJ1-2; V gene: TRBV5-8; CDR3 length: 15; CDR3 protein: CASGFRDRVHYGYTF; CDR3 DNA: TGTGCCAGCGGTTTCCGGGACAGGGTCCACTATGGCTACACCTTC
clone size: -; D gene: TRBD2; J gene: TRBJ2-3; V gene: TRBV5-1; CDR3 length: 16; CDR3 protein: CASSLLSGGNTDTQYF; CDR3 DNA: TGCGCCAGCAGCCTTCTTAGCGGGGGGAACACAGATACGCAGTATTTT
clone size: few; D gene: -; J gene: TRBJ2-6; V gene: TRBV9; CDR3 length: 15; CDR3 protein: CASSVTGSGANVLTF; CDR3 DNA: TGTGCCAGCAGCGTCACGGGCTCTGGGGCCAACGTCCTGACTTTC
clone size: -; D gene: -; J gene: TRBJ2-5; V gene: TRBV6-5; CDR3 length: 12; CDR3 protein: CASSYDTETQYF; CDR3 DNA: TGTGCCAGCAGTTACGACACAGAGACCCAGTACTTC
clone size: -; D gene: -; J gene: TRBJ2-1; V gene: TRBV10-2; CDR3 length: 13; CDR3 protein: CATAVFSYNEQFF; CDR3 DNA: TGCGCCACTGCGGTGTTCTCCTACAATGAGCAGTTCTTC
clone size: -; D gene: -; J gene: TRBJ2-3; V gene: TRBV12-2; CDR3 length: 14; CDR3 protein: CASPGRGRTDTQYF; CDR3 DNA: TGTGCAAGTCCCGGGCGGGGGCGGACAGATACGCAGTATTTT
clone size: -; D gene: -; J gene: TRBJ2-3; V gene: TRBV27; CDR3 length: 15; CDR3 protein: CASSSRQGWMNTQYF; CDR3 DNA: TGTGCCAGCAGTTCCCGTCAGGGATGGATGAATACGCAGTATTTT
clone size: -; D gene: TRBD2; J gene: TRBJ2-1; V gene: TRBV7-2; CDR3 length: 18; CDR3 protein: CASSLSHVVTSGYNEQFF; CDR3 DNA: TGTGCCAGCAGCTTATCTCACGTGGTGACTAGCGGCTACAATGAGCAGTTCTTC
clone size: -; D gene: TRBD2; J gene: TRBJ2-1; V gene: TRBV27; CDR3 length: 19; CDR3 protein: CASSSIIETSGGAYNKQFF; CDR3 DNA: TGTGCCAGCAGTTCGATTATCGAGACTAGCGGGGGGGCATACAATAAGCAGTTCTTC
clone size: -; D gene: -; J gene: TRBJ1-1; V gene: TRBV4-1; CDR3 length: 16; CDR3 protein: CASSQDWGQLNTEAFF; CDR3 DNA: TGCGCCAGCAGCCAAGATTGGGGGCAGTTGAACACTGAAGCTTTCTTT
clone size: -; D gene: -; J gene: TRBJ2-2; V gene: TRBV19; CDR3 length: 13; CDR3 protein: CASSILGGGELFF; CDR3 DNA: TGTGCCAGTAGTATACTTGGCGGCGGGGAGCTGTTTTTT
clone size: -; D gene: TRBD2; J gene: TRBJ2-7; V gene: TRBV19; CDR3 length: 20; CDR3 protein: CARQLGVGRPGGCWSYEQYF; CDR3 DNA: TGTGCCAGGCAACTGGGGGTGGGACGACCCGGGGGGTGTTGGTCCTACGAGCAGTACTTC